This TCR beta chain came from a study of CD8+ T cells in alopecia areata. cDNA prepared by RNA extraction and subsequent reverse transcription served as the template for sequencing. Profiled with immunoSEQ multiplex PCR; TCRdb holds only in-frame clones, not every one. The data contain some 200,000 clones, around 57% of them singletons. Indicated treatment: oral pan-JAK inhibitor, 5-10 mg twice daily. V shed 6 bases, J shed 16 bases, and the junction held 10 bases outside the gene matches. The CDR3 is made up of 12 amino acids. Germline CDR1 reads LGHNT; CDR2 reads FRNRAP. This clone was seen a few times.

The receptor was derived from a human donor with alopecia areata. Sequencing was performed on CD4+ T cells sorted from blood, taken at week 4, from a patient treated with tofacitinib. The V call is TRBV12-5, the J call TRBJ1-5; 9 bases match TRBD1. The CDR3 sequence is CASGSGTGSKHF. The CDR3 bases are TGTGCTAGTGGGTCCGGGACAGGGTCGAAACATTTT.